The clone carrying this TCR beta chain came up once. This entry comes from a study of shared clonotypes between healthy human individuals. Study-level background: Three plates each covered CD4 naive and memory; CD8 naive two, CD8 memory one.

This CDR3 has 13 residues. From germline, CDR1 is GTSNPN and CDR2 SVGIG (reference sequence). The V end was cut by 1 base, the J end by 3 bases, with 7 bases between. Several immunoSEQ 96-well plates shared each subset's DNA, each plate a replicate. Original methodology: Filtering differed because ImmunoSEQ produced junction-only sequences that carried no quality scores. Generated by immunoSEQ multiplex PCR, the TCRdb table keeps only in-frame clones and is missing some. The D gene and trimming were derived from the DNA, and the V and J assignments and clone size from that table. The table has about 1 million clones, 75% seen once. Investigators divided CD4+ cells into CD45RA+ naive and CD45RA-negative memory subsets.

Sequencing was carried out using memory CD4+ T cells sorted from blood. Noted subset: CD45RA-negative fraction. The chain carries TRBV30 and TRBJ1-5; D gene unclear. This receptor was taken from a man aged 18 to 29 in good health. The CDR3 loop reads CAWSGEANQPQHF. In DNA form, the CDR3 reads TGTGCCTGGAGTGGGGAAGCCAATCAGCCCCAGCATTTT.